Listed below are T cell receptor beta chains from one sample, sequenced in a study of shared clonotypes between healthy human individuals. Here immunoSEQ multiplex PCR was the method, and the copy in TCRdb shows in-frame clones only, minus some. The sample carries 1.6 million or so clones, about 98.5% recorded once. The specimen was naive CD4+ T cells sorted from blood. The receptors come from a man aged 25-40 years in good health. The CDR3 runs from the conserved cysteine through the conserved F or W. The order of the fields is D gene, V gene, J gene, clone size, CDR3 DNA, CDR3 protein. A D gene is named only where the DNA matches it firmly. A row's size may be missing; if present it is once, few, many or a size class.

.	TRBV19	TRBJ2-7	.	TGTGCCAGTAGTCCCAGGTTGGGCTACGAGCAGTACTTC	CASSPRLGYEQYF
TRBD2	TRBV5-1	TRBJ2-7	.	TGCGCCAGCAGCACTTGGGTTCAAGCGGGAGAAAACGAGCAGTACTTC	CASSTWVQAGENEQYF
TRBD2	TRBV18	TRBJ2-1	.	TGTGCCAGCTCACCCCTCGGGACTAGCGGGACCAGCTCCTACAATGAGCAGTTCTTC	CASSPLGTSGTSSYNEQFF
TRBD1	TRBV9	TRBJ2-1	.	TGTGCCAGCACTCCGGGACAGGGAGTCGACAATGAGCAGTTCTTC	CASTPGQGVDNEQFF
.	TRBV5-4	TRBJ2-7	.	TGTGCCAGCAGCCCCGGGGGCCAGGGGCTCTACGAGCAGTACTTC	CASSPGGQGLYEQYF
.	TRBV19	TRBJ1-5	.	TGTGCCAGTAGCATTGACAATCGGCGGAATCAGCCCCAGCATTTT	CASSIDNRRNQPQHF
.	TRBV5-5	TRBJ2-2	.	TGTGCCAGCAGCTTGTCCGGAGGGAACACCGGGGAGCTGTTTTTT	CASSLSGGNTGELFF
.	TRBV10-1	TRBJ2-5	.	TGCGCCAGCAGTGAGTCGAAGGGGCGAGAGACCCAGTACTTC	CASSESKGRETQYF
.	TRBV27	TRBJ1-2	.	TGTGCCAGCAGTCCCCGGAGTGGGGGCCGGATGGTCTATGGCTACACCTTC	CASSPRSGGRMVYGYTF
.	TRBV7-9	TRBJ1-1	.	TGTGCCAGCAGCTTATCGGGAGGAGGGAACACTGAAGCTTTCTTT	CASSLSGGGNTEAFF
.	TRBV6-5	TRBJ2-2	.	TGTGCCAGCAGTCCCCTAGGGGGGGACACCGGGGAGCTGTTTTTT	CASSPLGGDTGELFF
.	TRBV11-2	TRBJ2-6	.	TGTGCCAGCAGCTCTTACAGGGTGGGCTCTGGGGCCAACGTCCTGACTTTC	CASSSYRVGSGANVLTF
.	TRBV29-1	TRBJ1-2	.	TGCAGCGTTGATGTGGGGCCGGATAGCTATGGCTACACCTTC	CSVDVGPDSYGYTF
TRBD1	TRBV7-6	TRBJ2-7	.	TGTGCCAGCAGCTCCTATGCCCAGGGGGCGGGTGAGCAGTACTTC	CASSSYAQGAGEQYF
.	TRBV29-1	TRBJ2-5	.	TGCAGCGGCAGGTACCAAGAGACCCAGTACTTC	CSGRYQETQYF
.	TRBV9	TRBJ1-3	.	TGTGCCAGCAGCGGTGGCCGCCGAGGCTCTGGAAACACCATATATTTT	CASSGGRRGSGNTIYF
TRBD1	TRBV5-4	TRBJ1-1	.	TGTGCCAGCAGCTTGGGGACAGGGTTGAACACTGAAGCTTTCTTT	CASSLGTGLNTEAFF
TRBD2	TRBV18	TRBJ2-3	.	TGTGCCAGCTCGTCTAGCGGGCCTCGCACAGATACGCAGTATTTT	CASSSSGPRTDTQYF
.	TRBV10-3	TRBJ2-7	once	TGTGCCATCGGACATAGCTACGAGCAGTACTTC	CAIGHSYEQYF
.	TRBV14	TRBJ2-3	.	TGTGCCAGCAGCCTAGAAGGCGTTACGAACACAGATACGCAGTATTTT	CASSLEGVTNTDTQYF
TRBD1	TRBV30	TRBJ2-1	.	TGTGCCTGGAGATCCGGGACAGCCCACAATGAGCAGTTCTTC	CAWRSGTAHNEQFF
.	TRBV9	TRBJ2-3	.	TGTGCCAGCAGTTTTCAGGGCGCCGGGGCCACAGATACGCAGTATTTT	CASSFQGAGATDTQYF
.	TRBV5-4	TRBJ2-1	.	TGTGCCAGCAGCTTGGGCGAAACCTTCCACAATGAGCAGTTCTTC	CASSLGETFHNEQFF
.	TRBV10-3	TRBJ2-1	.	TGTGCCATCAGTGAGTCTCGTGGAATTGAGCAGTTCTTC	CAISESRGIEQFF
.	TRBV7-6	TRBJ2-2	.	TGTGCCAGCAGCCGGGTCGCCGGGGAGCTGTTTTTT	CASSRVAGELFF
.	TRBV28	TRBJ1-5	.	TGTGCCAGCAACACACCCGGGTCTGGTGGCAATCAGCCCCAGCATTTT	CASNTPGSGGNQPQHF
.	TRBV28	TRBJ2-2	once	TGTGCCAGCAGTTTTCTAGGATCGAGAGGGGAGCTGTTTTTT	CASSFLGSRGELFF
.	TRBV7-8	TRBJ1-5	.	TGTGCCAGCAGCTTATTACAGGGTGCTCAGCCCCAGCATTTT	CASSLLQGAQPQHF
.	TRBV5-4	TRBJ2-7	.	TGTGCCACTACCCCCGGCGGGAGTAGGGGACACTACGAGCAGTACTTC	CATTPGGSRGHYEQYF
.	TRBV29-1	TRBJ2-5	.	TGCAGCGTTGAAACTCATCATAGGGAAGAGACCCAGTACTTC	CSVETHHREETQYF
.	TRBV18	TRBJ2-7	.	TGTGCCAGCTCACAATCCACAGTTGACTACGAGCAGTACTTC	CASSQSTVDYEQYF
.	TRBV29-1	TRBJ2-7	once	TGCAGCGTTCTTGCGGTGACCTACGAGCAGTACTTC	CSVLAVTYEQYF
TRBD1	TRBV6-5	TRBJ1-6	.	TGTGCCAGCAGTTACCAGACAGGGGGTGAGAATTCACCCCTCCACTTT	CASSYQTGGENSPLHF
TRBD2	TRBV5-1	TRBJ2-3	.	TGCGCCAGCAGCTTGGGGTCTAGCGGTCACACAGATACGCAGTATTTT	CASSLGSSGHTDTQYF
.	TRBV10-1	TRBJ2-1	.	TGCGCCACCTCGCCGAGCTCCTACAATGAGCAGTTCTTC	CATSPSSYNEQFF
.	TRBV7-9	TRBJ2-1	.	TGTGCCAGCAGCCCAAGGGGGACCACCTACAATGAGCAGTTCTTC	CASSPRGTTYNEQFF
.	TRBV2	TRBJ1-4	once	TGTGCCAGCAGTGATGTGCTGGAAAAACTGTTTTTT	CASSDVLEKLFF
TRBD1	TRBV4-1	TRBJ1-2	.	TGCGCCAGCAGCCAAGGAATACAGGGGAACTATGGCTACACCTTC	CASSQGIQGNYGYTF
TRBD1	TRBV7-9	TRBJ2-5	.	TGTGCCAGCAGCTCGGACAGGGGGCGAGGAGAGACCCAGTACTTC	CASSSDRGRGETQYF
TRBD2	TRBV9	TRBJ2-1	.	TGTGCCAGCAGCGTGGGCGGGAGGTCATACAATGAGCAGTTCTTC	CASSVGGRSYNEQFF
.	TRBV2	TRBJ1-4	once	TGTGCCAGCAGTGGTACAAGCGGAACAACTAATGAAAAACTGTTTTTT	CASSGTSGTTNEKLFF
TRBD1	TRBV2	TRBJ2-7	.	TGTGCCAGCAGGACCGGGACAGGCTCCTACGAGCAGTACTTC	CASRTGTGSYEQYF
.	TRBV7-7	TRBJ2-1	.	TGTGCCAGCAGCTTGCCGGGTACTTACAATGAGCAGTTCTTC	CASSLPGTYNEQFF
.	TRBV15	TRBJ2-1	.	TGTGCCACCAGCCCAGTGAGGGTGGTTGGGTCTCCTCCGTTCTTC	CATSPVRVVGSPPFF
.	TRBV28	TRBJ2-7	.	TGTGCCGCCGGGGGCTACGAGCAGTACTTC	CAAGGYEQYF
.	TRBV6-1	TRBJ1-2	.	TGTGCCAGCAGTGAAGCGTCCGGGCCGAAATATGGCTACACCTTC	CASSEASGPKYGYTF
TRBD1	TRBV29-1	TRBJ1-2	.	TGCAGCGTGGCGACAGGGGGCGGTCACTATGGCTACACCTTC	CSVATGGGHYGYTF